This TCR beta chain was captured by sequencing in a study of spatial heterogeneity in lung cancer. The wider study: Detected sequences consistently included more beta-chain ones than alpha-chain ones. Whole-study results and caveats: Expanded alpha and beta TCR counts within tumors tracked tumor mutation counts.

Described time point: sample taken at primary tumor resection. Samples came from 72 TRACERx patients with untreated early-stage lung cancer. Each CDR3 protein gets one entry after TCRdb re-called the 5' RACE reads with MiXCR. Among 6,000 to 9,000 distinct CDR3 sequences listed, around 3.4% were seen once. At least ten counts were recorded for this clonotype. The antigen is not known. The CDR3 runs 15 residues. The ends were cut back, 0 bases at V and 0 bases at J, with 7 bases in the middle. Germline V gene lookup returns CDR1 SGHKS and CDR2 YYEKEE (reference sequence). The chain uses TRBV5-5 and TRBJ1-3; D remains ambiguous. The starting material was lung tumor tissue, obtained at surgery. This receptor was obtained from a male donor with early-stage non-small cell lung cancer. The CDR3 bases are TGTGCCAGCAGCTTGGACGGTATCTCTGGAAACACCATATATTTT. It translates to CASSLDGISGNTIYF.